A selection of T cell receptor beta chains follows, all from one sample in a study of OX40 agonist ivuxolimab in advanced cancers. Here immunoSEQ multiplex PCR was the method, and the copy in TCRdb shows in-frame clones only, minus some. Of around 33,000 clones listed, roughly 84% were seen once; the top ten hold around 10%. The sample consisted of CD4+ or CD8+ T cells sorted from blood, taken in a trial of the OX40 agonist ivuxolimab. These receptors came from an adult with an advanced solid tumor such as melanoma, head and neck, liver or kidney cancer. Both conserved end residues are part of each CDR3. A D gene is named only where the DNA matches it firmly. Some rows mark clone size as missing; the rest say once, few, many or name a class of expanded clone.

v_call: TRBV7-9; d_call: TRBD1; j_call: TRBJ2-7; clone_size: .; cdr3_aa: CASSPDRASYEQYF
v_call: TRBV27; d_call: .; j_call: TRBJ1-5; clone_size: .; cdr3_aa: CASREVFYSNQPQHF
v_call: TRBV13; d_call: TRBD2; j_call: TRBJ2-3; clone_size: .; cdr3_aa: CASSSGSGGHTDTQYF
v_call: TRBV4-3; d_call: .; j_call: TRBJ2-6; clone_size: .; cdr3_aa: CASSQDWNPGGANVLTF
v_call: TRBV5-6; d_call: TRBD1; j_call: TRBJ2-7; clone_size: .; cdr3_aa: CASSLGQGGSYEQYF
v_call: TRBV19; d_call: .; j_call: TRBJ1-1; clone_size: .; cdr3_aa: CASSKYGHPEAFF
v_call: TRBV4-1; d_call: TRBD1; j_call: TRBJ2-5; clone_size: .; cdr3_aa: CASSQADRDRKETQYF
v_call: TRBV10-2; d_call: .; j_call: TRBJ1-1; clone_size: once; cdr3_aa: CASSEGEENTEAFF
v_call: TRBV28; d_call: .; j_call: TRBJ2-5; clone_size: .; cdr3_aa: CASSPHRVQETQYF
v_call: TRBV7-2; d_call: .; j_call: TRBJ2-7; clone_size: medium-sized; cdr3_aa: CASSVPGTEVNF
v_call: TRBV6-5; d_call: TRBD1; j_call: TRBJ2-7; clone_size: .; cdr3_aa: CAISDRGDSYEQYF
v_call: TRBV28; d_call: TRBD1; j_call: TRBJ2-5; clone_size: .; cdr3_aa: CASSSPTYRGETQYF
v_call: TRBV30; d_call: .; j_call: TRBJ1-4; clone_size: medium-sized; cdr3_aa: CAWSPSQATNEKLFF
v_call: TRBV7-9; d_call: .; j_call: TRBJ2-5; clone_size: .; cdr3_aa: CASSLIEGRETQYF
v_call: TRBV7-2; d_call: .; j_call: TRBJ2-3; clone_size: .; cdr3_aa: CASSFTGSTDTQYF
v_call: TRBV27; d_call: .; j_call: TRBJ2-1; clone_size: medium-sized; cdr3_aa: CASSPLSTTAVYNEQFF
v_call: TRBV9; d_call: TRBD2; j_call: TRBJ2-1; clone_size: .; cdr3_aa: CASSGPRLAGGPSSYNEQFF
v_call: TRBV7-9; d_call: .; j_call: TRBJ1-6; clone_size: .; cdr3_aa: CASSFVTVGYSPLHF
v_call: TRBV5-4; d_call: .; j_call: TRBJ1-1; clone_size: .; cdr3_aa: CASSLELNTEAFF
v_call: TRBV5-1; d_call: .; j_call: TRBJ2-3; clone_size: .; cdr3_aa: CASSLREVFPSTDTQYF
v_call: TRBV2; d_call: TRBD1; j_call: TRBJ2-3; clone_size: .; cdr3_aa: CASSEGAGTATLTDTQYF
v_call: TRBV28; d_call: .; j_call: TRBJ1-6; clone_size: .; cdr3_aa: CASSSSSYNSPLHF
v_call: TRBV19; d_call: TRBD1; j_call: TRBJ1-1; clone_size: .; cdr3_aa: CASMPGGSTEAFF
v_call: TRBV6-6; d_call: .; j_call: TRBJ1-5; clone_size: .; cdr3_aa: CASSPISQPQHF
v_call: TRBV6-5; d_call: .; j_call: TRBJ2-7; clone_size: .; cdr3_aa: CASSYAGATYEQYF
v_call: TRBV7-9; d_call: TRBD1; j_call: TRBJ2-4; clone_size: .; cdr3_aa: CASSLSGGRGSKNIQYF